These 17 T cell receptor beta chains were sequenced from one sample in a study of cytomegalovirus exposure and HLA in healthy donors (dated 2017 in TCRdb). Receptor libraries were prepared by the immunoSEQ multiplex PCR assay. For the multiplex PCR, a mixture combining 60 forward primers for TCR Vbeta segments and 13 reverse primers for TCR Jbeta segments was used. TCRdb holds this immuneACCESS table with in-frame rearrangements only. Some clones are missing; in checked studies, unresolved V genes explain under half, and the rest has no known cause. In all, the sample holds roughly 130,000 clones, and about 71% of those were seen once. The ten biggest clones cover about 3% of the sample. Material for sequencing was PBMCs. The receptors shown here come from a woman in her fifties or sixties in good health and CMV-seropositive.

The chain carries TRBV6-5 and TRBJ1-6, with 9 bases fitting TRBD1. The CDR3 loop spans 14 amino acids. The germline CDR1 and CDR2 sequences are MNHEY and SVGAGI. V shed 6 bases and J 7 bases; nucleotides not matched to a gene: 4. Here the CDR3 reads CASRPGTGNSPLHF. The CDR3 DNA follows: TGTGCCAGCAGGCCCGGGACAGGGAATTCACCCCTCCACTTT.

The sample holds a few counts of this clone. The chain combines TRBV4-1 with TRBJ2-5; no clear D. Germline CDR1 MGHRA, CDR2 YSYEKL. Trimming shortened V by 1 base and J by 1 base, and 10 bases separated the two germline ends. This CDR3 spans 15 amino acids. This chain's CDR3 is CASSQVISSQETQYF. The CDR3 DNA sequence: TGCGCCAGCAGCCAAGTAATTAGTTCCCAAGAGACCCAGTACTTC.

As regards this clone: A read error may account for a junction end that differs from germline. V usage is TRBV7-8 and J usage is TRBJ2-7; 10 nucleotides agree with TRBD2. Germline loops: CDR1 SGHVS, CDR2 FQNEAQ. This CDR3 has 14 amino acids. CDR3 in DNA: TGTGCCAGCAGCCTAGCGGGGGCCAACTACGAGCAGTACTTC. Translating gives CASSLAGANYEQYF.

The CDR3 DNA reads as TGCGCCAGCAGTTACCCTAGCGTCGGCACAGATACGCAGTATTTT. This codes for CASSYPSVGTDTQYF. The chain carries TRBV5-1 and TRBJ2-3, with a possible D match to TRBD2 (6 bases). V gave up 5 bases and J gave up 1 base, with 14 bases separating them. The CDR3 covers 15 residues. Germline-derived CDR1 and CDR2 are SGHRS and YFSETQ.

V is TRBV10-3 and J is TRBJ1-2, with D tentatively TRBD1 (5 bases). Germline assignment: CDR1 ENHRY and CDR2 SYGVKD. The CDR3 is 12 amino acids. With 7 bases removed from V and 3 bases from J, the gap between germline ends came to 9 bases. CDR3 sequence reads: CAITGGDYGYTF. As DNA, the CDR3 is TGTGCCATCACGGGGGGGGACTATGGCTACACCTTC.

This clone has only one observation. The rearrangement uses TRBV13 and TRBJ1-1; tentative D call: TRBD1 (5 bases). With 4 bases removed from V and 8 bases from J, the gap between germline ends came to 11 bases. CDR3 length equals 12 residues. Germline CDR1 reads PRHDT; CDR2 reads FYEKMQ (reference sequence). In DNA form, the CDR3 reads TGTGCCAGCAGCTCCAGGACACGGGAAGCTTTCTTT. Translated, it gives CASSSRTREAFF.

J is TRBJ1-1 and V is TRBV6-5; 10 nucleotides line up with TRBD1. V shed 6 bases, J shed 1 base, and the junction held 5 bases outside the gene matches. The CDR3 consists of 15 residues. The germline V gene encodes CDR1 MNHEY and CDR2 SVGAGI. CDR3 bases: TGTGCCAGCAGGACAGGGGGCTCTGGGAACACTGAAGCTTTCTTT. It specifies CASRTGGSGNTEAFF.

The rearrangement uses TRBV29-1 and TRBJ1-1; possibly TRBD1 for D (6 bases). Germline assignment: CDR1 SQVTM and CDR2 ANQGSEA. This CDR3 contains 14 residues. Trimming took 4 bases from V and 1 from J, leaving 13 bases between them. The CDR3 nucleotides are TGCAGCGTTGGGGTATCGGGACAGAACACTGAAGCTTTCTTT. Encoded protein: CSVGVSGQNTEAFF.

The chain is built from TRBV11-2 and TRBJ1-4; D might be TRBD1 (6 bases). From germline, CDR1 is SGHAT and CDR2 FQNNGV. V lost 1 base and J lost 4, with 10 bases in between. The CDR3 runs 15 residues. The CDR3 sequence is CASSLGRGGNEKLFF. As DNA, the CDR3 is TGTGCCAGCAGCTTAGGGAGAGGGGGTAATGAAAAACTGTTTTTT.

This clone turned up a few times. The V gene is TRBV7-9, the J gene TRBJ2-5; a weak D match, TRBD2 (6 bases). Looked up from germline, CDR1 is SEHNR and CDR2 is FQNEAQ (reference sequence). The CDR3 runs to 16 residues. Trimming removed 5 bases at V and 0 bases at J, with 16 bases between. CDR3 coding DNA: TGTGCCAGCAGCACCCTTAGCGGACCGTACCAAGAGACCCAGTACTTC. It is translated as CASSTLSGPYQETQYF.

The chain carries TRBV28 and TRBJ2-2, with D unclear. The CDR3 is 15 residues long. The V end lost 1 base, the J end lost 1 base, and 7 bases lay between the germline ends. Germline CDR1 is MDHEN and CDR2 is SYDVKM. The CDR3 is CASSLYAGNTGELFF. CDR3 sequence (DNA): TGTGCCAGCAGTTTATATGCAGGGAACACCGGGGAGCTGTTTTTT.

The rearrangement links TRBV6-5 to TRBJ1-5, with D possibly being TRBD1 (5 bases). The V gene lost 0 bases and the J gene lost 9 bases, with 15 bases spanning the gap. The CDR3 length is 15 residues. Germline V CDR1 and CDR2: MNHEY, SVGAGI. This chain's CDR3 is CASSYSAGPQGPQHF. CDR3 in DNA: TGTGCCAGCAGTTACTCTGCGGGACCTCAGGGGCCCCAGCATTTT.

CDR3 nucleotides: TGTGCCAGCAGGCGCCAGGGGCCGAACTATGGCTACACCTTC. This sequence encodes CASRRQGPNYGYTF. The chain joins TRBV27 to TRBJ1-2; D is possibly TRBD1 (6 bases). This CDR3 is 14 amino acids long. With 6 bases removed from V and 2 bases from J, the gap between germline ends came to 13 bases. Germline lookup yields CDR1 MNHEY and CDR2 SMNVEV (reference sequence).

The V and J genes are TRBV11-2 and TRBJ2-3; the match to TRBD2 covers 9 bases. Per germline, CDR1 SGHAT and CDR2 FQNNGV. The CDR3 totals 16 residues. The V segment lost 4 bases and the J segment 1 base; nucleotides outside the gene matches: 6. The CDR3 sequence is CASSSIAGAGTDTQYF. As DNA, the CDR3 is TGTGCCAGCAGCTCCATAGCGGGGGCCGGCACAGATACGCAGTATTTT.

This clone appeared a single time. This chain connects TRBV6-5 to TRBJ2-5; 7 bases align to TRBD2. V gave up 2 bases and J gave up 4 bases; unmatched junction bases: 7. CDR3 length equals 15 residues. Per germline, CDR1 MNHEY and CDR2 SVGAGI. The DNA for the CDR3 is TGTGCCAGCAGTTACGGGGAGGGATGGGCAGAGACCCAGTACTTC. Protein sequence: CASSYGEGWAETQYF.

The gene calls are TRBV10-2 and TRBJ2-7; D is ambiguous. Germline V gene sequence: CDR1 WSHSY, CDR2 SAAADI. The CDR3 has 13 residues. The V gene lost 2 bases and the J gene lost 3 bases, with 8 bases spanning the gap. The CDR3 DNA follows: TGCGCCAGCAGTGAGCTCCACAGCTACGAGCAGTACTTC. This gives the protein CASSELHSYEQYF.

V is TRBV6-5 and J is TRBJ2-7, with D hard to call. Germline lookup yields CDR1 MNHEY and CDR2 SVGAGI. The CDR3 length is 16 residues. V lost 0 bases to trimming and J lost 4 bases, with 16 bases between them. The CDR3 loop is CASSYSVTAPNYEQYF. CDR3 bases: TGTGCCAGCAGTTACTCAGTGACTGCCCCAAATTACGAGCAGTACTTC.